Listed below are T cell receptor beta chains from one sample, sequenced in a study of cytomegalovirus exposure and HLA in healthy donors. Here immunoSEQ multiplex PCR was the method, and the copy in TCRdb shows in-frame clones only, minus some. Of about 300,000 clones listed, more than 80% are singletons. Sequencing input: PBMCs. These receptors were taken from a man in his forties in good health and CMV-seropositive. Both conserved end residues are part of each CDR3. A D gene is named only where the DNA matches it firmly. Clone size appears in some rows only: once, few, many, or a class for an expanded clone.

TGTGCCAGCAGTTTATACTGGGCCCCGGAAGATTCACCCCTCCACTTT,CASSLYWAPEDSPLHF,TRBV28,-,TRBJ1-6,-
TGTGCCAGCAGTTTCACAGGGAGCAATCAGCCCCAGCATTTT,CASSFTGSNQPQHF,TRBV6-1,-,TRBJ1-5,-
TGTGCCAGCAGCTCACAGGGTCTGGCCGGGGAGCTGTTTTTT,CASSSQGLAGELFF,TRBV7-2,-,TRBJ2-2,-
TGTGCCAGTAGTATCGTTGCGGGAGCCCGCACAGATACGCAGTATTTT,CASSIVAGARTDTQYF,TRBV19,-,TRBJ2-3,TRBD2
TGCGCCAGCAGCCGAGAAGGGACTAGCGGAAAAAAAGAGACCCAGTACTTC,CASSREGTSGKKETQYF,TRBV4-1,-,TRBJ2-5,TRBD2
TGTGCCAGCAGCCTCCAAGGCGGTGTCCCCGGTTACGAGCAGTACTTC,CASSLQGGVPGYEQYF,TRBV7-9,-,TRBJ2-7,-
TGTGCCAGCTTAGGGGGAGCGACAGATACGCAGTATTTT,CASLGGATDTQYF,TRBV5-6,-,TRBJ2-3,-
TGCGCCAGCAGCCCGGGTGGACTAGGCTCCCCCTACGAGCAGTACTTC,CASSPGGLGSPYEQYF,TRBV4-1,-,TRBJ2-7,TRBD2
TGTGCCAGCAGGACCCACGGGAGCAATCAGCCCCAGCATTTT,CASRTHGSNQPQHF,TRBV6-1,-,TRBJ1-5,-
TGCGCCAGCAGCCCAAGCCCCGGGACAGTCCAAGAGACCCAGTACTTC,CASSPSPGTVQETQYF,TRBV4-1,-,TRBJ2-5,TRBD1
TGTGCCAGCAGCACGAACAGGGTACGTCCCGAAGCTTTCTTT,CASSTNRVRPEAFF,TRBV7-8,few,TRBJ1-1,-